The clone carrying this T cell receptor (beta chain) was counted between two and nine times. The target antigen is unknown. With a much larger clone just one base away, this may be a read error. The lymph nodes were axillary draining lymph nodes from breast cancer patients. The sample belongs to a study of breast tumors, draining lymph nodes, adjacent tissues. Study-wide results and caveats: The data were judged consistent with most tumor T cells coming from lymph node and expanding in tumor. That most tumor T cells come from lymph nodes remained unproven.

Germline-derived CDR1 and CDR2 are SGHDT and YYEEEE. Trimming stripped 0 bases from V and 6 bases from J, with 16 bases between. CDR3 length: 16 amino acids. TCRdb analysed the multiplex PCR reads with MiXCR anew, one entry per CDR3 protein. Here the sample spans about 140,000 distinct CDR3 sequences, approximately 30% being singletons. The TCR sequence derives from a female donor with breast cancer. Some clones in this sample may be carry-over from other donors' samples. The chain carries TRBV5-6 and TRBJ2-1; D might be TRBD1 (6 bases). The sample comprised axillary lymph node tissue. CDR3 bases: TGTGCCAGCAGCTTGGGACAGGCACGTTTCGGCAATGAGCAGTTCTTC. This codes for CASSLGQARFGNEQFF.